The clone carrying this T cell receptor beta chain was observed a handful of times. This record belongs to a study of blood T cell repertoires in COVID-19. The overall study: Donors in the United States, Italy and Spain gave samples during acute or convalescent COVID-19. T cells, B-cell-depleted T cells, or PBMCs supplied cDNA or gDNA.

Per the original data handling: Reference gene primer amplification gave nucleated cell count estimates. The method was immunoSEQ multiplex PCR; TCRdb's version includes in-frame clones alone and lacks a portion of them. Clonal size and the V and J genes are those of that table, whereas D and trimming came from the DNA. The sample has about 86,000 clones, roughly 80% seen once. This CDR3 has 17 residues. Germline CDR1 and CDR2: SGHRS and YFSETQ. Deletions cut 4 bases from V and 1 base from J, with 21 bases between. The J gene is TRBJ2-7, the V gene TRBV5-1, with D maybe TRBD1 (5 bases). Sequencing was done on a sample of peripheral blood. This receptor was obtained from a man aged 50-59 years with acute or convalescent COVID-19. Written as DNA, the CDR3 is TGCGCCAGCAGCCTCGGCCCGGTTGCTAGGGGTTCCTACGAGCAGTACTTC. This translates into CASSLGPVARGSYEQYF.